This record looks at one T cell receptor (beta chain) sequence and its context. It lacks a known antigen. The input lacks base qualities; no much larger clone sits a single base away. The sample is drawn from a study of T cells and Merkel cell carcinoma outcomes (TCRdb year 2020). Some background on the complete study: The study looked at whether the tumor T-cell repertoire and T-cell density could predict clinical outcome in patients with Merkel cell carcinoma.

General study outcomes and caveats: According to the report, clinical outcomes in Merkel cell carcinoma patients could be predicted using T-cell density together with features of the T-cell repertoire.

The library came from the immunoSEQ multiplex PCR assay. Not all clones reach the TCRdb copy of this immuneACCESS table, which keeps in-frame sequences only. Checked studies attribute under half of the gap to unresolved V genes and leave the rest unexplained. Recorded for this sample are about 15,000 clones; roughly 92% of them occurred a single time. The ten largest clones represent 2% of the sample. Trimming accounts for 7 bases at V and 5 bases at J, while the number of junction bases matched to no gene is 13. As encoded in the germline V gene, CDR1 is MNHNS while CDR2 is SASEGT. The CDR3 holds 15 amino acids from the cysteine to the phenylalanine. Left in the record is the CDR3 DNA by itself, 45 bases read in frame from the first base. Samples were obtained from patients with Merkel cell carcinoma.

This clonotype originated in a human donor with Merkel cell carcinoma. What was sequenced was tumor tissue from Merkel cell carcinoma. The chain is made from TRBV6-1 and TRBJ2-7; 8 central nucleotides agree with TRBD1. The nucleotide sequence reads as follows: TGTGCCAGCAACTCAGTCCAGGGGGCCTACCACGAGCAGTACTTC. This translates into CASNSVQGAYHEQYF.